These 30 T cell receptor beta chains were all obtained from the same sample, sequenced in a study of blood T cell repertoires in COVID-19. Assay: immunoSEQ multiplex PCR; the TCRdb copy retains only in-frame clones and omits some. The table records 200,000 or so clones, roughly nine tenths of them present only once. The specimen was peripheral blood. All receptors derive from a man in his 70s with acute or convalescent COVID-19.

Only a few counts were recorded for this clone. J is TRBJ2-7 and V is TRBV18; no firm D call. The length of the CDR3 is 14 residues. Germline-derived CDR1 and CDR2 are KGHSH and LQKENI. V lost 1 base and J lost 4, with 11 bases in between. The CDR3 sequence: CASSPQAQTYEQYF. CDR3 nucleotide sequence: TGTGCCAGCTCACCACAAGCACAGACATACGAGCAGTACTTC.

The chain recombines TRBV7-6 with TRBJ1-3, with D uncertain. The CDR3 consists of 15 residues. Germline CDR1 SGHVS, CDR2 FNYEAQ. V was trimmed by 5 bases and J by 4 bases, leaving 15 bases between them. DNA of the CDR3: TGTGCCAGCAGCCCCGGGGAGAGGGCCGGAAACACCATATATTTT. Protein: CASSPGERAGNTIYF.

V usage is TRBV5-4 and J usage is TRBJ1-1; tentatively, D is TRBD1 (5 bases). Germline V gives CDR1 SGHNT, CDR2 YYREEE (reference sequence). The CDR3 spans 13 residues. V was shortened by 3 bases and J by 4 bases, with 10 bases between the two germline ends. CDR3 in DNA: TGTGCCAGCAGCTCTAGACAGTCCACTGAAGCTTTCTTT. This encodes CASSSRQSTEAFF.

J is TRBJ1-2 and V is TRBV28; 9 bases agree with TRBD1. There are 15 residues in the CDR3. Germline V gene data show CDR1 as MDHEN and CDR2 as SYDVKM. V trimming: 5 bases; J trimming: 4 bases; junction bases outside the gene matches: 8. In DNA form, the CDR3 reads TGTGCCAGCAGTCCACGGGACAGGGAAGCCTATGGCTACACCTTC. This gives the protein CASSPRDREAYGYTF.

The chain couples TRBV5-1 to TRBJ1-4, with 8 bases identical to TRBD1. With 5 bases clipped from V and 3 bases from J, the junction kept 6 bases outside the gene matches. This CDR3 contains 15 residues. Germline lookup yields CDR1 SGHRS and CDR2 YFSETQ. The CDR3 DNA reads TGCGCCAGCAGTTTGAGGACAGGGCCTAATGAAAAACTGTTTTTT. Its protein is CASSLRTGPNEKLFF.

The chain carries TRBV19 and TRBJ1-5; 10 nucleotides match TRBD1. The CDR3 is made up of 17 amino acids. The V gene's germline CDR1 is LNHDA and CDR2 SQIVND (reference sequence). Trimming removed 9 bases from V and 0 bases from J; junction bases left unmatched: 11. The CDR3 loop is CASSPRDRGLSNQPQHF. CDR3 coding DNA: TGTGCCAGCTCGCCCCGGGACAGGGGTCTTAGCAATCAGCCCCAGCATTTT.

As regards this clone: The sample carries other DNA sequences with the same CDR3. V gene TRBV6-5 combines with J gene TRBJ2-5, with 8 bases lining up with TRBD1. This CDR3 region has 13 residues. V dropped 6 bases and J dropped 2; count of bases not matched to a gene: 2. Germline CDR1 MNHEY, CDR2 SVGAGI. Written as DNA, the CDR3 is TGTGCCAGCAGCAGGACAGGGCAAGAGACCCAGTACTTC. The encoded protein is CASSRTGQETQYF.

This clone appeared a single time. This chain uses TRBV28 with TRBJ2-5; no reliable D call. Trimming removed 2 bases at V and 12 bases at J, with 13 bases between. Germline V gene sequence: CDR1 MDHEN, CDR2 SYDVKM. The CDR3 extends over 12 amino acids. Here the CDR3 reads CASSLPRKPKYF. CDR3 DNA: TGTGCCAGCAGTTTACCCAGGAAGCCCAAGTACTTC.

The rearrangement joins TRBV28 to TRBJ1-2; D not certain. Germline CDR1 MDHEN, CDR2 SYDVKM. The CDR3 runs 14 residues. V was pared by 2 bases and J by 8 bases, with 15 bases between. The CDR3, as DNA: TGTGCCAGCAGTTTAATCATGGGGAGCTACGGCTACACCTTC. It translates to CASSLIMGSYGYTF.

This clone was seen ten or more times. The rearrangement uses TRBV9 and TRBJ1-1, with D hard to call. Germline V gene sequence: CDR1 SGDLS, CDR2 YYNGEE. The CDR3 is 13 residues long. V was trimmed by 0 bases and J by 1 base, leaving 4 bases between them. The CDR3 reads CASSVAPNTEAFF. DNA of the CDR3: TGTGCCAGCAGCGTAGCTCCGAACACTGAAGCTTTCTTT.

The chain links TRBV25-1 to TRBJ2-1; D uncertain. The V gene's germline CDR1 is MGHDK and CDR2 SYGVNS. The CDR3 spans 11 residues. V was trimmed by 6 bases and J by 8 bases, leaving 8 bases between them. CDR3 residues: CASSQMDEQFF. The DNA of the CDR3 is TGTGCCAGCAGCCAGATGGATGAGCAGTTCTTC.

This rearrangement joins TRBV2 to TRBJ2-7; TRBD1 matches 7 bases. Germline CDR1 is SNHLY and CDR2 is FYNNEI. V shed 7 bases, J shed 5 bases, and the junction held 14 bases outside the gene matches. The CDR3 extends over 15 amino acids. The CDR3 loop reads CASMGDKGAGHEQYF. The CDR3 DNA sequence: TGTGCCAGCATGGGAGATAAGGGGGCCGGCCACGAGCAGTACTTC.

This rearrangement joins TRBV18 to TRBJ1-3; no definite D call. The CDR3 is 14 residues long. V was cut by 3 bases and J by 0 bases, with 6 bases left in between. CDR1 is KGHSH and CDR2 is LQKENI in the germline V gene. CDR3 coding DNA: TGTGCCAGCTCACCCGGTTACTCTGGAAACACCATATATTTT. Translating gives CASSPGYSGNTIYF.

CDR3 DNA: TGTGCCAGCAGTGAAACCCCCCCAGGGACCGGGGAGCTGTTTTTT. The encoded protein is CASSETPPGTGELFF. V is TRBV6-1 and J is TRBJ2-2; a weak D match, TRBD1 (5 bases). CDR1 and CDR2 from the germline V gene are MNHNS and SASEGT. With 2 bases removed from V and 5 bases from J, the gap between germline ends came to 12 bases. The CDR3 runs 15 residues.

V is TRBV7-9 and J is TRBJ2-2, with D possibly matching TRBD2 (5 bases). The CDR3 loop spans 14 amino acids. Per the germline V gene, CDR1 is SEHNR and CDR2 is FQNEAQ (reference sequence). The V and J ends lost 5 bases and 4 bases respectively, with 11 bases between them. The DNA of the CDR3 is TGTGCCAGCAGCCTAATCCGGGGCACCGGGGAGCTGTTTTTT. Translated: CASSLIRGTGELFF.

The V call is TRBV18, the J call TRBJ1-1; maybe TRBD1 (5 bases). Germline loops: CDR1 KGHSH, CDR2 LQKENI. The CDR3 is 15 residues long. Trimming shortened V by 4 bases and J by 2 bases, and 14 bases separated the two germline ends. The CDR3 protein is CASSLKQVPNTEAFF. The CDR3 DNA follows: TGTGCCAGCTCACTTAAACAGGTTCCCAACACTGAAGCTTTCTTT.

On this clone itself: Additional DNA sequences in this sample encode the identical CDR3. The rearrangement joins TRBV19 to TRBJ2-1, with TRBD2 identical over 10 bases. CDR1 LNHDA and CDR2 SQIVND come from the germline V gene (reference sequence). This CDR3 region has 15 residues. Unmatched junction bases numbered 2, after V lost 5 bases and J lost 1 base. Here the CDR3 DNA reads TGTGCCAGTAGTCTTAGCGGGAGGTCCTACAATGAGCAGTTCTTC. As protein: CASSLSGRSYNEQFF.

The chain combines TRBV19 with TRBJ2-2; 8 bases are a match to TRBD1. Germline V gene sequence: CDR1 LNHDA, CDR2 SQIVND (reference sequence). V shed 3 bases, J shed 0 bases, and the junction held 6 bases outside the gene matches. The CDR3 spans 17 residues. CDR3 in amino acids: CASSIGQTGANTGELFF. CDR3 in DNA: TGTGCCAGTAGTATCGGTCAGACAGGGGCGAACACCGGGGAGCTGTTTTTT.

This chain joins TRBV9 and TRBJ2-1; 9 positions agree with TRBD2. Unmatched junction bases numbered 14, after V lost 4 bases and J lost 9 bases. The CDR3 covers 16 residues. CDR1 and CDR2 (germline): SGDLS, YYNGEE. CDR3 DNA: TGTGCCAGCAGCCCCCCCTGGGTAGCGGGAGTGGGTGAGCAGTTCTTC. This gives the protein CASSPPWVAGVGEQFF.

The V and J genes are TRBV3-1 (or the pseudogene TRBV3-2) and TRBJ2-5, with 7 nucleotides matching TRBD2. J lost 5 bases, V lost 2 bases, and 11 bases had no gene match. Germline V gene sequence: CDR1 LGHDT, CDR2 YNNKEL (reference sequence). The CDR3 contains 16 residues. CDR3 region: CASSQLGGGPGETQYF. CDR3 nucleotides: TGTGCCAGCAGCCAACTAGGCGGGGGACCCGGCGAGACCCAGTACTTC.

This chain uses TRBV6-5 with TRBJ1-2; perhaps TRBD1 as D (5 bases). Trimming removed 5 bases at V and 3 bases at J, with 13 bases between. This CDR3 spans 14 amino acids. CDR1 is MNHEY, CDR2 SVGAGI, per germline. CDR3 protein: CASSLGVWDYGYTF. CDR3 bases: TGTGCCAGCAGTCTAGGGGTGTGGGACTATGGCTACACCTTC.

This chain joins TRBV5-6 and TRBJ2-1, with 9 bases identical to TRBD2. The CDR3 is made up of 12 amino acids. Germline CDR1 SGHDT, CDR2 YYEEEE. With 2 bases clipped from V and 14 bases from J, the junction kept 5 bases outside the gene matches. The CDR3 sequence is CASSFGVAGEFF. CDR3 bases: TGTGCCAGCAGCTTTGGGGTAGCGGGGGAGTTCTTC.

This chain joins TRBV7-8 and TRBJ1-1; D gene unclear. The length of the CDR3 is 11 residues. V gave up 5 bases and J gave up 5 bases, with 6 bases separating them. In germline, CDR1 is SGHVS, CDR2 FQNEAQ. The CDR3 DNA reads TGTGCCAGCAGCCCCATTACTGAAGCTTTCTTT. Translated: CASSPITEAFF.

The chain couples TRBV4-3 to TRBJ2-1; D is uncertain. Trimming removed 3 bases from V and 5 bases from J, with 2 bases in between. The CDR3 spans 11 residues. Germline CDR1 is LGHNA and CDR2 is YSLEER. This CDR3 reads CASSHNNEQFF. CDR3 DNA sequence: TGCGCCAGCAGCCACAACAATGAGCAGTTCTTC.

The rearrangement joins TRBV29-1 to TRBJ2-1; D might be TRBD2 (6 bases). V shed 6 bases and J shed 4 bases, with 10 bases lying between them. Germline-derived CDR1 and CDR2 are SQVTM and ANQGSEA. The CDR3 is 12 amino acids. The CDR3, as DNA: TGCAGCGTGGAGGAGGGATACAATGAGCAGTTCTTC. Translating it yields CSVEEGYNEQFF.

The chain joins TRBV14 to TRBJ1-2; no clear D. Germline assignment: CDR1 SGHDN and CDR2 FVKESK. The germline V and J ends were trimmed by 0 bases and 5 bases, with 13 bases remaining between them. This CDR3 region has 15 residues. The CDR3 reads CASSQDSGRWYGYTF. DNA of the CDR3: TGTGCCAGCAGCCAAGACTCTGGGAGGTGGTATGGCTACACCTTC.

The chain joins TRBV7-9 to TRBJ2-7; D is possibly TRBD1 (5 bases). Germline-derived CDR1 and CDR2 are SEHNR and FQNEAQ (reference sequence). Trimming left V 5 bases short and J 3 bases short, with 14 bases between. CDR3 length: 14 residues. The CDR3 DNA reads as TGTGCCAGCAGCCCAAGGCAGGGATTCTACGAGCAGTACTTC. The encoded protein is CASSPRQGFYEQYF.

The V gene is TRBV5-1, the J gene TRBJ1-2, with 9 bases fitting TRBD1. The CDR3 totals 16 residues. The ends lost 0 bases at V and 7 bases at J; junction bases unmatched: 10. Germline V lookup: CDR1 SGHRS, CDR2 YFSETQ. This chain's CDR3 is CASSLGPTGGVVGYTF. The CDR3, as DNA: TGCGCCAGCAGCTTGGGCCCCACAGGGGGCGTGGTTGGCTACACCTTC.

This rearrangement joins TRBV5-1 to TRBJ1-1; D is perhaps TRBD1 (6 bases). Germline assignment: CDR1 SGHRS and CDR2 YFSETQ. Trimming removed 0 bases at V and 4 bases at J, with 16 bases between. This CDR3 spans 16 amino acids. The CDR3 nucleotides are TGCGCCAGCAGCTTGGGGCCCCTACAGGGAACCACTGAAGCTTTCTTT. It yields the protein CASSLGPLQGTTEAFF.

The chain has TRBV21-1 and TRBJ2-7; the table gives TRBD2 as D, unverified against the DNA. TRBV21-1 is a recognized pseudogene. This CDR3 comprises 14 residues. The CDR3, as DNA: TGTGCCAGCAGAAAGACTAGTCTACTCTACGAGCAGTACTTC. It yields the protein CASRKTSLLYEQYF.